This T cell receptor (beta chain) was recovered during a study of shared clonotypes between healthy human individuals. Germline V gene data show CDR1 as SGDLS and CDR2 as YYNGEE. This CDR3 is 17 amino acids long. V lost 0 bases and J lost 0, with 13 bases in between. Data came from immunoSEQ multiplex PCR; TCRdb stores just in-frame clones and leaves some out. Here the sample spans a few hundred thousand clones, around 72% being singletons. The table lists this clone with many counts. The chain combines TRBV9 with TRBJ2-1, with a weak D call TRBD2 (6 bases). The specimen sequenced was memory CD4+ T cells sorted from blood. Regarding subset: CD45RA-negative fraction. This receptor was identified in a man aged 25-40 years in good health. As DNA, the CDR3 is TGTGCCAGCAGCGTAGGAAACGTGGGAGGCTCCTACAATGAGCAGTTCTTC. Protein sequence: CASSVGNVGGSYNEQFF.